The next 5 T cell receptor beta chains were all read from a single sample in a study of Graves' ophthalmopathy and Graves' hyperthyroidism. The study amplified TCR beta CDR3 regions using RNA transcripts. First-round RT-PCR with HTBI primers preceded a second-round multiplex PCR. TCRdb recomputed calls from the multiplex PCR reads with MiXCR, one row per CDR3 protein. The sample shows hundreds of thousands of distinct CDR3 sequences, approximately 21% of them seen only once. Source material: peripheral blood. The receptors shown here come from a woman between 18 and 30 years old with stable Graves' hyperthyroidism.

On this clonotype itself: A much larger clone differs from this one at a single base, so this may be a read error. The rearrangement uses TRBV7-9 and TRBJ2-4; 11 bases align to TRBD2. Germline values: CDR1 SEHNR, CDR2 FQNEAQ (reference sequence). CDR3 size: 16 residues. The CDR3 spells CASSSPRLAGKNIQHF. In DNA form, the CDR3 reads TGTGCCAGCAGCTCCCCTCGACTAGCGGGAAAAAACATTCAGCACTTC.

This clonotype was found many times. CDR3 in DNA: TGTGCCAGCACTATCTCAGGGCAGCCCCAGCATTTT. Amino acid sequence: CASTISGQPQHF. The chain combines TRBV28 with TRBJ1-5, with D possibly being TRBD1 (5 bases). Trimming removed 7 bases at V and 7 bases at J, with 11 bases between. The germline gives CDR1 MDHEN, CDR2 SYDVKM. CDR3 length equals 12 residues.

The sample holds many counts of this clonotype. The V and J genes are TRBV6-5 and TRBJ2-7; maybe TRBD2 (6 bases). Trimming removed 9 bases from V and 0 bases from J, with 9 bases in between. The CDR3 consists of 12 residues. Germline lookup yields CDR1 MNHEY and CDR2 SVGAGI. In DNA, the CDR3 is TGTGCCAGAGGAGGGGACTCCTACGAGCAGTACTTC. Its protein product is CARGGDSYEQYF.

This chain's CDR3 is CSAVLRAPPYEQYF. CDR3 in DNA: TGCAGTGCTGTCCTACGGGCCCCTCCCTACGAGCAGTACTTC. This chain connects TRBV20-1 to TRBJ2-7; no reliable D call. The CDR3 is 14 residues long. Germline lookup yields CDR1 DFQATT and CDR2 SNEGSKA (reference sequence). V lost 5 bases and J 2 bases, leaving 16 bases between the germline ends.

In its sample, this clonotype was seen many times. This chain links TRBV28 with TRBJ1-1; a possible D gene is TRBD1 (5 bases). The CDR3 extends over 15 amino acids. The V gene's germline CDR1 is MDHEN and CDR2 SYDVKM. V was trimmed by 3 bases and J by 1 base, leaving 12 bases between them. The CDR3 region is CASSFPGTANTEAFF. CDR3 nucleotide sequence: TGTGCCAGCAGTTTTCCGGGGACGGCGAACACTGAAGCTTTCTTT.